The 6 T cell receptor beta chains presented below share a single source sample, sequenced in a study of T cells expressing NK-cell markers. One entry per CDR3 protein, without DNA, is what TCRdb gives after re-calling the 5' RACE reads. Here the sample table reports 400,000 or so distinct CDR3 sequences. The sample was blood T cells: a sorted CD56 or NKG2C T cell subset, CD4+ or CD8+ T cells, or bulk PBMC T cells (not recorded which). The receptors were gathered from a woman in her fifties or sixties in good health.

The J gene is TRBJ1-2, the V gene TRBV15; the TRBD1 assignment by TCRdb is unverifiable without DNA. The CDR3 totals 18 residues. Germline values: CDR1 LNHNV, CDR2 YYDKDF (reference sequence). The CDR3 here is CATSGAQDRTRTNYGYTF.

CDR3 loop: CASSLLAGVTDTQYF. The chain carries TRBV27 and TRBJ2-3; lacking DNA, the TRBD2 call made by TCRdb goes unchecked. This CDR3 has 15 amino acids. Germline V CDR1 and CDR2: MNHEY, SMNVEV (reference sequence).

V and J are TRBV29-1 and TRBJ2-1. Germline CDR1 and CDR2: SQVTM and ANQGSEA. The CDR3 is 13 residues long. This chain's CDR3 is CSSYGGPYNEQFF.

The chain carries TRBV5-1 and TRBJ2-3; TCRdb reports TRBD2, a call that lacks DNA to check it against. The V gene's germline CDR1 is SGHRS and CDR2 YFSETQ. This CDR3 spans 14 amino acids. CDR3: CASYKSGSGDTQYF.

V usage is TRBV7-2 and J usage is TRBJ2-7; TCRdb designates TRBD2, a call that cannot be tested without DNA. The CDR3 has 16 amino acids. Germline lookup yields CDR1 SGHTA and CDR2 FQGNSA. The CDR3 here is CASSREGALSSYEQYF.

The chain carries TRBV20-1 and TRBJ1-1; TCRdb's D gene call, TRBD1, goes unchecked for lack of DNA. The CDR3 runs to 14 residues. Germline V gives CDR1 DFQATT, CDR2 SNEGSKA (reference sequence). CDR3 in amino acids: CSAQNGGVNTEAFF.